This T cell receptor (beta chain) appears in the sequencing data of a study of identical twins. The CDR3 covers 15 residues. Trimming cost V 5 bases and J 5 bases, with 19 bases left between them. Germline V CDR1 and CDR2: DFQATT, SNEGSKA (reference sequence). TCRdb itself ran the 5' RACE reads through MiXCR, one entry per CDR3 protein. The table has roughly 750,000 distinct CDR3 sequences, 21% seen once. These data were also filed under a second study, of T cells expressing NK-cell markers.

This TCR came from a woman under 30 in good health. The chain is built from TRBV20-1 and TRBJ2-1, with D possibly TRBD2 on 5 matching bases. Sequencing was performed on PBMCs. In nucleotides, the CDR3 is TGCAGTGCTGGAGGTCTACGGAGAGTCGACAATGAGCAGTTCTTC. Protein product: CSAGGLRRVDNEQFF.